Listed here is a single T cell receptor (beta chain). This sample was included in a study of blood T cell repertoires in COVID-19. At the level of the study: Acute and convalescent COVID-19 samples came from the United States, Italy and Spain. Sample material is recorded as cDNA or gDNA derived from T cells, B-cell-depleted T cells, or PBMCs.

Authors' data handling: By means of reference gene primer amplification, nucleated cell counts were estimated. Libraries were prepared by immunoSEQ multiplex PCR; TCRdb keeps only in-frame clonotypes and omits some of them. The V and J calls and clone size come from that table; D and trimming were worked out from the DNA. The profile covers 250,000 to 300,000 clones, with roughly nine tenths appearing a single time and around 2.1% taken by the ten largest. This TCR derives from a man aged 45-65 years with acute or convalescent COVID-19. The material sequenced was peripheral blood.

The CDR3 DNA is TGTGCCAGCAGCCCGTCTATAGGGGTGAACTATGGCTACACCTTC. It is translated as CASSPSIGVNYGYTF. The chain couples TRBV7-9 to TRBJ1-2; a possible D gene is TRBD1 (5 bases). Trimming cost V 5 bases and J 2 bases, with 15 bases left between them. This CDR3 region has 15 residues. CDR1 SEHNR and CDR2 FQNEAQ come from the germline V gene (reference sequence).